The T cell receptor (beta chain) described here comes from a study of technical replicates of blood from a few donors (dated by TCRdb to 2016 to 2017). The method was the immunoSEQ multiplex PCR assay. In its TCRdb copy, this immuneACCESS table keeps in-frame sequences only and misses some clones. Where compared with another copy, unresolved V genes explain less than half of these, and the others have no known cause. Counted in this sample were roughly 14,000 clones; roughly 80% of them appeared once. Of the sample, roughly 10% is held by the ten largest clones. The CDR3 goes from the cysteine to the phenylalanine over 16 residues. Here the CDR3 DNA is all that survives: 48 bases in frame from base 1. CDR1 SGHRS and CDR2 YFSETQ are derived from the germline V gene. Relative to germline, V is missing 4 bases and J is missing 1 base, with 5 bases of the junction outside any gene match. In the case of this clone: The antigen it recognizes is unknown. Per-nucleotide qualities are absent, and no much larger clonotype sits a single base away.

The sequencing sample was made of PBMCs. The receptor was derived from a human donor in good health. The sequence is built from TRBV5-1 and TRBJ1-1; 12 bases in the middle match TRBD1. The base sequence is TGCGCCAGCAGCCCCGGGACAGGGGGCTCGAACACTGAAGCTTTCTTT. This is translated as CASSPGTGGSNTEAFF. Joined to the reference TRBV5-1 and TRBJ1-1 proteins, this CDR3 gives the full variable domain: KAGVTQTPRYLIKTRGQQVTLSCSPISGHRSVSWYQQTPGQGLQFLFEYFSETQRNKGNFPGRFSGRQFSNSRSEMNVSTLELGDSALYLCASSPGTGGSNTEAFFGQGTRLTVV.